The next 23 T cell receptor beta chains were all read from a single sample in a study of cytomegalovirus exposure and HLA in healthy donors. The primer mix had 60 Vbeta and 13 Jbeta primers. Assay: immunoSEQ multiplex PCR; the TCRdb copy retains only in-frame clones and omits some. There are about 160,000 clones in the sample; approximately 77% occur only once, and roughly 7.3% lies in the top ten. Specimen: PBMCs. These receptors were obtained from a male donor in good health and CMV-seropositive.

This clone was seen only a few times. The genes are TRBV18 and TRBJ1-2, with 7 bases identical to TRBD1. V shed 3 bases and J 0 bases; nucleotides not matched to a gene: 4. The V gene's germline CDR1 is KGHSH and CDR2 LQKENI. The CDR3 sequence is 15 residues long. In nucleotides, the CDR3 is TGTGCCAGCTCACCCGACAGGGTAGCTAACTATGGCTACACCTTC. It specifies CASSPDRVANYGYTF.

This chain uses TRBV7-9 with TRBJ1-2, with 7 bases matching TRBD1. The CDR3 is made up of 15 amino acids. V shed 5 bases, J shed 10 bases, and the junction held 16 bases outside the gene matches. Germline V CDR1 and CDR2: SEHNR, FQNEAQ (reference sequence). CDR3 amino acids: CASSIPPEGDSFYTF. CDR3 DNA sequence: TGTGCCAGCAGCATCCCGCCCGAGGGGGACAGCTTCTACACCTTC.

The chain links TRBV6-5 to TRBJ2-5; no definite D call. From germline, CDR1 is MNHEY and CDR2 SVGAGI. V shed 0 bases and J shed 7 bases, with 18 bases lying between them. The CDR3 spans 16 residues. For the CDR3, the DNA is TGTGCCAGCAGTTACTCAGATATAAGAGTTCTTGGGACCCAGTACTTC. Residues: CASSYSDIRVLGTQYF.

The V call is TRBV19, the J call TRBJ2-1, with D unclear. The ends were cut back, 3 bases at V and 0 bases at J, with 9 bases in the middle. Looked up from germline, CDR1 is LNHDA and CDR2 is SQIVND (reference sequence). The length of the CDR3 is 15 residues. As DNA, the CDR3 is TGTGCCAGTAGTATTGCTTACTTCTCCTACAATGAGCAGTTCTTC. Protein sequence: CASSIAYFSYNEQFF.

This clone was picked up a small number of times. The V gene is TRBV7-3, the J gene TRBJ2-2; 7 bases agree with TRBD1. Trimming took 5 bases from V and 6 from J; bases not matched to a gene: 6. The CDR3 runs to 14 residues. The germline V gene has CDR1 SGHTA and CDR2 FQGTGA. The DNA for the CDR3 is TGTGCCAGCAGCCAAGCGACAGGGTCCGGGGAGCTGTTTTTT. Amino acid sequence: CASSQATGSGELFF.

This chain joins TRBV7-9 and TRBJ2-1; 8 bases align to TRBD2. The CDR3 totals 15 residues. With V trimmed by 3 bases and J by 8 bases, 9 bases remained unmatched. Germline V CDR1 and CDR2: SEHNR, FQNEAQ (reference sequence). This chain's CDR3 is CASSFTGGLLDEQFF. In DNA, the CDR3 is TGTGCCAGCAGCTTCACGGGGGGGCTTCTGGATGAGCAGTTCTTC.

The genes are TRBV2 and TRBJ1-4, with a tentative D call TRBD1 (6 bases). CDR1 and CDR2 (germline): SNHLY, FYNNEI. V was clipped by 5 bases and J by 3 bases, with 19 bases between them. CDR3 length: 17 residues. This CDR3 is CASSRSLKGEPNEKLFF. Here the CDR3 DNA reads TGTGCCAGCAGTAGGAGTCTAAAGGGGGAACCTAATGAAAAACTGTTTTTT. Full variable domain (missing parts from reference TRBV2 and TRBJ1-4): EPEVTQTPSHQVTQMGQEVILRCVPISNHLYFYWYRQILGQKVEFLVSFYNNEISEKSEIFDDQFSVERPDGSNFTLKIRSTKLEDSAMYFCASSRSLKGEPNEKLFFGSGTQLSVL.

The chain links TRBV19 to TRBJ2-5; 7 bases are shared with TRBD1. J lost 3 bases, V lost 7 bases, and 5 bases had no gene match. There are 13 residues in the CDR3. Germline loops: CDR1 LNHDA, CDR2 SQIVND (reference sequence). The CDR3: CASTRTGEETQYF. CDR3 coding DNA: TGTGCCAGTACTAGGACAGGAGAAGAGACCCAGTACTTC.

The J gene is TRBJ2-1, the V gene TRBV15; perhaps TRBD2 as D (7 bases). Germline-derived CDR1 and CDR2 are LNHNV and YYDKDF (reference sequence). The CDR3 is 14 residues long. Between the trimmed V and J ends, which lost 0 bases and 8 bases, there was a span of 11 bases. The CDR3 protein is CATSRDGGADEQFF. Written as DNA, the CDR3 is TGTGCCACCAGCAGAGATGGGGGGGCGGATGAGCAGTTCTTC.

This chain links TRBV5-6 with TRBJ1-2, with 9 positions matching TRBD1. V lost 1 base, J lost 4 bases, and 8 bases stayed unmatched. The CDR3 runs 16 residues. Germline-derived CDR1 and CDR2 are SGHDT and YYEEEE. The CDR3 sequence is CASSLSPGQGLYGYTF. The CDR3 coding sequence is TGTGCCAGCAGCTTGTCCCCGGGACAGGGACTCTATGGCTACACCTTC.

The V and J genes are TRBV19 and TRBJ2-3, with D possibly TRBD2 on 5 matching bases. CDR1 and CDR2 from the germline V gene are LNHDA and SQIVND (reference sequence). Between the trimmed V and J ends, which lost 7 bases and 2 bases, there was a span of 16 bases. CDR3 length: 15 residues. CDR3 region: CASTPLPGSTDTQYF. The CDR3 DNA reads TGTGCCAGTACCCCCCTCCCGGGATCCACAGATACGCAGTATTTT.

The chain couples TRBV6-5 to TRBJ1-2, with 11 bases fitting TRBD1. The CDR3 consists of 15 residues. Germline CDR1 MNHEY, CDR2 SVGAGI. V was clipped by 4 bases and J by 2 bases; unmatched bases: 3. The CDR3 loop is CASSFRTGGNYGYTF. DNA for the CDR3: TGTGCCAGCAGTTTCAGGACAGGGGGCAACTATGGCTACACCTTC.

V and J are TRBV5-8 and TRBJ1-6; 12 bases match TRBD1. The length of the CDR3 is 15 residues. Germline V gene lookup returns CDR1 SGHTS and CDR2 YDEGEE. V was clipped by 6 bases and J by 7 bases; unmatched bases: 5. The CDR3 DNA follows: TGTGCCAGCACCGGGACAGGGGGCCTGAATTCACCCCTCCACTTT. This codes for CASTGTGGLNSPLHF.

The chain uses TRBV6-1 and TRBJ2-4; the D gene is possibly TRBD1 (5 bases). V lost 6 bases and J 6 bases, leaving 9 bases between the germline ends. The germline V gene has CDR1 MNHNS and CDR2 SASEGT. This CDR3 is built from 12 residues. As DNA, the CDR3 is TGTGCCAGCAGGGACATAGCAAACATTCAGTACTTC. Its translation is CASRDIANIQYF.

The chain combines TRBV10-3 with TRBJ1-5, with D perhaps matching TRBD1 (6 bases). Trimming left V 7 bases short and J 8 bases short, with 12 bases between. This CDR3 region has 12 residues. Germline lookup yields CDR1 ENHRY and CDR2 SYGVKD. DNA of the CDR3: TGTGCCATCACCTGCCAGGGGAAGCCCCAGCATTTT. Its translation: CAITCQGKPQHF.

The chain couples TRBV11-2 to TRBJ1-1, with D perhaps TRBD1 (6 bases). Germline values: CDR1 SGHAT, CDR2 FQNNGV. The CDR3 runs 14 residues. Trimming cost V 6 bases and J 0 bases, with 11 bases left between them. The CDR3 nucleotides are TGTGCCAGCAGTAGGACAGTAATGAACACTGAAGCTTTCTTT. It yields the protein CASSRTVMNTEAFF.

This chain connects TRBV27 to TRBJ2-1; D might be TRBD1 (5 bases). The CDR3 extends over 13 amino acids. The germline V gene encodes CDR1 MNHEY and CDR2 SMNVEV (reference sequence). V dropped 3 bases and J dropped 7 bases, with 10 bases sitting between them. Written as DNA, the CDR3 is TGTGCCAGCAGTTTGCAGGGTTGGAATGAGCAGTTCTTC. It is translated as CASSLQGWNEQFF.

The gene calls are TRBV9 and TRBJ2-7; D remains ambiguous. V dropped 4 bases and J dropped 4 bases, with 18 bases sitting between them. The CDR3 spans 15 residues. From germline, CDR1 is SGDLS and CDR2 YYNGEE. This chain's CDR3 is CASSFRPQKTYEQYF. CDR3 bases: TGTGCCAGCAGCTTCCGACCTCAGAAGACATACGAGCAGTACTTC.

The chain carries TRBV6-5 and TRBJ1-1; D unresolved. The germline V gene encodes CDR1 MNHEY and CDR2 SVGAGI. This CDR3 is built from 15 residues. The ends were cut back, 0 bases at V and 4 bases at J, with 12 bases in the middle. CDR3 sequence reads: CASSYSTERGTEAFF. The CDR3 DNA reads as TGTGCCAGCAGTTACTCGACGGAGCGAGGCACTGAAGCTTTCTTT.

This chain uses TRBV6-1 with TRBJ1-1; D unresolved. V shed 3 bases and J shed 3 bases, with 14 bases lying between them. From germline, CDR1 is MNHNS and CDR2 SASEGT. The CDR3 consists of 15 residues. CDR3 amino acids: CASSDSGNLHTEAFF. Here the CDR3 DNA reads TGTGCCAGCAGTGATTCGGGGAATCTCCACACTGAAGCTTTCTTT.

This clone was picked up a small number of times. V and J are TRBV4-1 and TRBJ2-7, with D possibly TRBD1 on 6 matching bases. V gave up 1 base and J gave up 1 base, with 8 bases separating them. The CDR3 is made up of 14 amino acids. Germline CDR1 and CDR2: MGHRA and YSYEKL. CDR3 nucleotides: TGCGCCAGCAGCCAAGCCCAGGGGTCCTACGAGCAGTACTTC. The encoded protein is CASSQAQGSYEQYF.

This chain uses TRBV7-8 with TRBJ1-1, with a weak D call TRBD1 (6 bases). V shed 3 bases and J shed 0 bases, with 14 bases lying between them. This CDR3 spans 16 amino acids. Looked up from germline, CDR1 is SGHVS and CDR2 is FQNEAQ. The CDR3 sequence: CASSFAQGMLNTEAFF. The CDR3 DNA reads TGTGCCAGCAGCTTCGCCCAGGGGATGCTGAACACTGAAGCTTTCTTT.

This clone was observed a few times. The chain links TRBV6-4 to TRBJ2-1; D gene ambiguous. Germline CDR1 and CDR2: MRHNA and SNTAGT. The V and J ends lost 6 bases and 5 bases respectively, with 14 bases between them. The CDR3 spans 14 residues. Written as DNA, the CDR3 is TGTGCCAGCAGCCAACTCTCTTCTCACAATGAGCAGTTCTTC. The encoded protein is CASSQLSSHNEQFF.